Each of the 18 T cell receptor beta chains below was sequenced from the same sample in a study of blood T cell repertoires in COVID-19 (TCRdb year 2020). Library method: the immunoSEQ multiplex PCR assay. As stored in TCRdb, this immuneACCESS dataset retains in-frame rearrangements with V and J assigned. A fraction of the clones does not appear; measured against another copy, unresolved V genes explain less than half of the discrepancy, and the remainder lacks a known reason. This sample has about 210,000 clones in its table, and about 82% of those were observed once. 5% to 7% of the sample rests with the top ten. The sequenced material came from PBMCs or T cells enriched from blood (not recorded which). These receptors were collected from a man aged 35-49 years with acute COVID-19.

The CDR3 here is CASSLKTSFTHTGELFF. In nucleotides, the CDR3 is TGTGCCAGCAGCCTAAAGACTAGCTTTACGCACACCGGGGAGCTGTTTTTT. V is TRBV3-1 (or the pseudogene TRBV3-2) and J is TRBJ2-2, with 7 bases fitting TRBD2. Trimming at V came to 4 bases and at J to 3 bases, leaving 11 bases not matched to a gene. The CDR3 consists of 17 residues. Germline assignment: CDR1 LGHDT and CDR2 YNNKEL (reference sequence).

The V and J genes are TRBV2 and TRBJ1-4; 7 bases align to TRBD1. Germline trimming cut 7 bases from V and 2 bases from J; bases unmatched to any gene: 4. The CDR3 runs to 14 residues. CDR1 is SNHLY and CDR2 is FYNNEI in the germline V gene. This CDR3 is CASNSGGTNEKLFF. CDR3 sequence (DNA): TGTGCCAGCAATTCAGGGGGTACTAATGAAAAACTGTTTTTT.

The V call is TRBV5-6, the J call TRBJ2-1, with TRBD1 matching 7 bases. Germline trimming cut 2 bases from V and 8 bases from J; bases unmatched to any gene: 1. This CDR3 is built from 12 residues. CDR1 and CDR2 (germline): SGHDT, YYEEEE. The chain's CDR3 is CASSFTGDEQFF. In DNA, the CDR3 is TGTGCCAGCAGCTTTACAGGGGATGAGCAGTTCTTC.

The chain recombines TRBV7-2 with TRBJ2-5, with D possibly being TRBD1 (5 bases). CDR1 and CDR2 (germline): SGHTA, FQGNSA. The V end was cut by 3 bases, the J end by 4 bases, with 15 bases between. The CDR3 length is 15 residues. The CDR3 here is CASSLGTGQGETQYF. The CDR3 nucleotides read TGTGCCAGCAGCTTGGGAACTGGACAAGGAGAGACCCAGTACTTC.

The rearrangement links TRBV13 to TRBJ2-2, with a possible D match to TRBD1 (5 bases). Germline-derived CDR1 and CDR2 are PRHDT and FYEKMQ (reference sequence). The CDR3 length is 16 residues. Trimming pared 6 bases from V and 4 bases from J, leaving 18 bases between. The CDR3: CASSRRYQGSTGELFF. DNA for the CDR3: TGTGCCAGCAGTCGCCGGTACCAGGGATCCACCGGGGAGCTGTTTTTT. Combining the CDR3 with reference TRBV13 and TRBJ2-2 gives the whole variable domain AAGVIQSPRHLIKEKRETATLKCYPIPRHDTVYWYQQGPGQDPQFLISFYEKMQSDKGSIPDRFSAQQFSDYHSELNMSSLELGDSALYFCASSRRYQGSTGELFFGEGSRLTVL.

The chain couples TRBV2 to TRBJ2-7, with D perhaps matching TRBD2 (6 bases). Trimming pared 3 bases from V and 7 bases from J, leaving 13 bases between. Per germline, CDR1 SNHLY and CDR2 FYNNEI. This CDR3 is built from 13 residues. CDR3 loop: CASSDDLGGEQYF. For the CDR3, the DNA is TGTGCCAGCAGTGATGACCTTGGGGGGGAGCAGTACTTC.

The rearrangement joins TRBV4-1 to TRBJ1-3; D might be TRBD1 (5 bases). CDR1 and CDR2 from the germline V gene are MGHRA and YSYEKL. This CDR3 region has 15 residues. Trimming stripped 3 bases from V and 0 bases from J, with 9 bases between. The CDR3 DNA reads as TGCGCCAGCAGCCAGCAGGGTAGCTCTGGAAACACCATATATTTT. Encoded protein: CASSQQGSSGNTIYF.

This clone has just a few counts. This chain links TRBV10-1 with TRBJ2-2, with 9 bases matching TRBD1. The CDR3 contains 15 residues. CDR1 and CDR2 (germline): WNHNN, SYGVQD (reference sequence). Trimming removed 5 bases from V and 6 bases from J; junction bases left unmatched: 7. The CDR3 coding sequence is TGCGCCAGCAGTCACCGGGACAGGGATGCCGGGGAGCTGTTTTTT. It specifies CASSHRDRDAGELFF.

V and J are TRBV4-3 and TRBJ2-5, with 10 nucleotides matching TRBD1. This CDR3 spans 16 amino acids. Looked up from germline, CDR1 is LGHNA and CDR2 is YSLEER. V was clipped by 0 bases and J by 4 bases; unmatched bases: 5. The CDR3 sequence is CASSQDRDRGRETQYF. CDR3 in DNA: TGCGCCAGCAGCCAAGATCGGGACAGGGGTAGAGAGACCCAGTACTTC.

The chain uses TRBV28 and TRBJ2-2; weak D call: TRBD1 (5 bases). This CDR3 comprises 15 residues. V shed 3 bases and J shed 0 bases, with 8 bases lying between them. CDR1 is MDHEN, CDR2 SYDVKM, per germline. CDR3 nucleotide sequence: TGTGCCAGCAGTTTTTACAGGCCGAACACCGGGGAGCTGTTTTTT. Residues: CASSFYRPNTGELFF.

V usage is TRBV30 and J usage is TRBJ2-5; 14 positions match TRBD2. The CDR3 consists of 17 residues. V was clipped by 3 bases and J by 11 bases; unmatched bases: 17. CDR1 is GTSNPN and CDR2 is SVGIG in the germline V gene (reference sequence). In DNA form, the CDR3 reads TGTGCCTGGAGGGACAATCGACTAGCGGGAGGGCCAGGGCATCAGTACTTC. Amino acids: CAWRDNRLAGGPGHQYF. The full variable domain, with the rest looked up from reference TRBV30 and TRBJ2-5, is SQTIHQWPATLVQPVGSPLSLECTVEGTSNPNLYWYRQAAGRGLQLLFYSVGIGQISSEVPQNLSASRPQDRQFILSSKKLLLSDSGFYLCAWRDNRLAGGPGHQYFGPGTRLLVL.

The chain links TRBV10-3 to TRBJ2-5, with 7 bases fitting TRBD2. This CDR3 is 17 amino acids long. From germline, CDR1 is ENHRY and CDR2 SYGVKD. Germline trimming cut 4 bases from V and 1 base from J; bases unmatched to any gene: 12. The CDR3 DNA sequence: TGTGCCATCAGTGGGGGCGGGCTAGCGGACACCCAAGAGACCCAGTACTTC. Protein sequence: CAISGGGLADTQETQYF.

This chain joins TRBV18 and TRBJ2-7; tentatively, D is TRBD2 (5 bases). Germline V CDR1 and CDR2: KGHSH, LQKENI. Trimming took 4 bases from V and 1 from J, leaving 11 bases between them. This CDR3 contains 14 residues. The CDR3 sequence is CASSRGAASYEQYF. The CDR3 region has the DNA TGTGCCAGCTCACGGGGAGCGGCGTCCTACGAGCAGTACTTC.

V is TRBV9 and J is TRBJ2-1; 14 bases match TRBD2. CDR1 SGDLS and CDR2 YYNGEE come from the germline V gene. V lost 4 bases, J lost 7 bases, and 13 bases stayed unmatched. The length of the CDR3 is 18 residues. Written as DNA, the CDR3 is TGTGCCAGCAGCTCCGGGACTAGCGGGGGATTTTGGGGTAATGAGCAGTTCTTC. This sequence encodes CASSSGTSGGFWGNEQFF. Combining the CDR3 with reference TRBV9 and TRBJ2-1 gives the whole variable domain DSGVTQTPKHLITATGQRVTLRCSPRSGDLSVYWYQQSLDQGLQFLIQYYNGEERAKGNILERFSAQQFPDLHSELNLSSLELGDSALYFCASSSGTSGGFWGNEQFFGPGTRLTVL.

The chain employs TRBV3-1 (or the pseudogene TRBV3-2) and TRBJ2-5; possible D gene TRBD2, 6 bases. V was trimmed by 1 base and J by 5 bases, leaving 11 bases between them. This CDR3 is 14 amino acids long. The germline V gene encodes CDR1 LGHDT and CDR2 YNNKEL (reference sequence). This chain's CDR3 is CASSQAYLAETQYF. For the CDR3, the DNA is TGTGCCAGCAGCCAAGCTTATCTAGCGGAGACCCAGTACTTC.

A single count supports this clone. The chain combines TRBV27 with TRBJ2-1; 7 bases map to TRBD2. With 8 bases clipped from V and 6 bases from J, the junction kept 10 bases outside the gene matches. This CDR3 comprises 14 residues. Germline lookup yields CDR1 MNHEY and CDR2 SMNVEV (reference sequence). CDR3 nucleotide sequence: TGTGCCAGCTGGGAGGCGGGGAGGGGCAATGAGCAGTTCTTC. Amino acid sequence: CASWEAGRGNEQFF.

This clone was found a few times. This chain links TRBV27 with TRBJ1-3; 8 nucleotides agree with TRBD1. This CDR3 is built from 14 residues. J gave up 8 bases and V 7 bases, and 10 bases lay outside the gene matches. Germline CDR1 MNHEY, CDR2 SMNVEV (reference sequence). This CDR3 reads CASKLTGEVYTIYF. The CDR3 DNA sequence: TGTGCCAGCAAACTGACAGGGGAAGTATACACCATATATTTT.

Worth noting for this clone: At one of its ends the junction is not consistent with the germline gene, which may arise from a read error. The J gene is TRBJ2-3, the V gene TRBV13; D is ambiguous. The germline V gene has CDR1 PRHDT and CDR2 FYEKMQ (reference sequence). The CDR3 totals 13 residues. CDR3 nucleotide sequence: TGTGCCAGCAACTCCCGGCGCACAGATACGCAGTTTTTT. The encoded protein is CASNSRRTDTQFF.